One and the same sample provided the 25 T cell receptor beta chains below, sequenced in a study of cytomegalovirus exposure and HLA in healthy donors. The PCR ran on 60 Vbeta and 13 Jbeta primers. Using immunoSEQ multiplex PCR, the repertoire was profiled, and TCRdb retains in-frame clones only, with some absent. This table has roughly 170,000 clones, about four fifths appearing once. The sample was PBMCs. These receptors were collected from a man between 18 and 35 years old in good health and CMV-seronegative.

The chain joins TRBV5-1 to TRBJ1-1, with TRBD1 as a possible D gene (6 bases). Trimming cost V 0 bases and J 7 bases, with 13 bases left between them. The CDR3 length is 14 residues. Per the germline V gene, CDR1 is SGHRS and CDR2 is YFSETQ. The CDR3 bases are TGCGCCAGCAGCTTGGCGGGGGGGCGGAATGAAGCTTTCTTT. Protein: CASSLAGGRNEAFF.

The CDR3 nucleotides read TGTGCCACCAGCAGAGTGTATGGACAGGGGTCGAATGGCTACACCTTC. Translated, it gives CATSRVYGQGSNGYTF. This rearrangement joins TRBV15 to TRBJ1-2; 9 bases agree with TRBD1. The CDR3 is made up of 16 amino acids. Trimming cost V 1 base and J 6 bases; bases outside gene matches: 9. Germline CDR1 LNHNV, CDR2 YYDKDF (reference sequence). Complete variable domain (other parts from reference TRBV15 and TRBJ1-2): DAMVIQNPRYQVTQFGKPVTLSCSQTLNHNVMYWYQQKSSQAPKLLFHYYDKDFNNEADTPDNFQSRRPNTSFCFLDIRSPGLGDTAMYLCATSRVYGQGSNGYTFGSGTRLTVV.

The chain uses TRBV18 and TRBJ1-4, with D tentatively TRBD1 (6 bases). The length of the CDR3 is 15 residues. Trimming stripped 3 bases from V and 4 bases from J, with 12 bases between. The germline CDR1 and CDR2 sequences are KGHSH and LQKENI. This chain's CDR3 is CASSPSGTSNEKLFF. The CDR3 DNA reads TGTGCCAGCTCACCCTCCGGGACAAGTAATGAAAAACTGTTTTTT.

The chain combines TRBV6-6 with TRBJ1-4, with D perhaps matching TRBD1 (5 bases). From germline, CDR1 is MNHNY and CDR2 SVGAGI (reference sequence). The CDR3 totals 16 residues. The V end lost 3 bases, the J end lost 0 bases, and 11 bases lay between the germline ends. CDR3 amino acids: CASSYGAGTTNEKLFF. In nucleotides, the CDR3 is TGTGCCAGCAGTTATGGTGCAGGGACAACTAATGAAAAACTGTTTTTT.

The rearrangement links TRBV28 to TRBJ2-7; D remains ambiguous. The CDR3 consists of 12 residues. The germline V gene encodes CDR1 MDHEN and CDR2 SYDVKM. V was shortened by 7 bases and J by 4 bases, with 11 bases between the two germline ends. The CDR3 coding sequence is TGTGCCAGCACCAGTAGCTGGTACGAGCAGTACTTC. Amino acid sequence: CASTSSWYEQYF.

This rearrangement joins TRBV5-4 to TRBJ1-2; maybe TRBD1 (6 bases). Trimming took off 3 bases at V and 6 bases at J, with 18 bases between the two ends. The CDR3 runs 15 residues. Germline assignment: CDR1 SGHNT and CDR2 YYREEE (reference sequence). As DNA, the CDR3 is TGTGCCAGCAGCTCCGGACAGACGATAAGAAATGGCTACACCTTC. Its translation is CASSSGQTIRNGYTF.

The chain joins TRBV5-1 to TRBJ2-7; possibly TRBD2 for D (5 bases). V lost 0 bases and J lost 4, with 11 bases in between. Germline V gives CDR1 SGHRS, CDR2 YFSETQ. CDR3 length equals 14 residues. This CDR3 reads CASSLVWGEYEQYF. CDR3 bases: TGCGCCAGCAGCTTGGTGTGGGGAGAGTACGAGCAGTACTTC.

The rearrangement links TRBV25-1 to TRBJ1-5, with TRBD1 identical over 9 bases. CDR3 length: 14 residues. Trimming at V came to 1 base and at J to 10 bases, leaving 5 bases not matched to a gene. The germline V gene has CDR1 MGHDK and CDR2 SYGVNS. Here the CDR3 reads CASSESGQGFPQHF. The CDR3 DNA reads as TGTGCCAGCAGTGAATCGGGACAGGGTTTCCCCCAGCATTTT.

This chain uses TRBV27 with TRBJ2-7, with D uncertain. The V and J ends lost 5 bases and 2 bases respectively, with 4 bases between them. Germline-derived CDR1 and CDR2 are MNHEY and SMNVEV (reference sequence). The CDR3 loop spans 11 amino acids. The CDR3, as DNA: TGTGCCAGCAGTCTAGCCTACGAGCAGTACTTC. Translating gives CASSLAYEQYF.

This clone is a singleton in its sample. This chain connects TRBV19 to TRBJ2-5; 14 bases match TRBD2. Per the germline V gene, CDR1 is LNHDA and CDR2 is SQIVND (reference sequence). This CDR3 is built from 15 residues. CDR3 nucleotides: TGTGCAGTAGGGTGGGGGACTAGCGGGAGATCGACCCAGTACTTC. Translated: CAVGWGTSGRSTQYF.

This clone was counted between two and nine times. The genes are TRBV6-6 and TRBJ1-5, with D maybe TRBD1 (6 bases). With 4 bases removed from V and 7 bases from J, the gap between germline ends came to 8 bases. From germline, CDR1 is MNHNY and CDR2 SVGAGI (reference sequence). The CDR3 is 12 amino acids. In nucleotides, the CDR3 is TGTGCCAGCAGTTCGGGGGGCCAGCCCCAGCATTTT. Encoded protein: CASSSGGQPQHF.

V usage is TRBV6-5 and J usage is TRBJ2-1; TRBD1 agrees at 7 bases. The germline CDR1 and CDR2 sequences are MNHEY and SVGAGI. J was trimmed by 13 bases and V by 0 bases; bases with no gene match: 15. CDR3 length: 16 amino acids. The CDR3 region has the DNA TGTGCCAGCAGTTACTCGACATCTTCCTCCGGGACAGCTCAGTTCTTC. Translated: CASSYSTSSSGTAQFF.

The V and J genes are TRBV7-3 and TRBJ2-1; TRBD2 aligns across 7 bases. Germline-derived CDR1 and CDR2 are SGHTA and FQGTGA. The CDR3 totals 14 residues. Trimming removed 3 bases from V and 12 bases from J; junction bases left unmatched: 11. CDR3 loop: CASSFGGRVEGQFF. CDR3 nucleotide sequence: TGTGCCAGCAGCTTTGGTGGGAGGGTAGAGGGGCAGTTCTTC.

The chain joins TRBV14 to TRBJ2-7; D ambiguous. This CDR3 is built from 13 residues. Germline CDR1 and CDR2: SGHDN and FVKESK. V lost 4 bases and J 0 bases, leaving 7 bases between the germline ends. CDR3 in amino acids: CASSPHRSYEQYF. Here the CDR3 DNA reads TGTGCCAGCAGCCCACACCGCTCCTACGAGCAGTACTTC.

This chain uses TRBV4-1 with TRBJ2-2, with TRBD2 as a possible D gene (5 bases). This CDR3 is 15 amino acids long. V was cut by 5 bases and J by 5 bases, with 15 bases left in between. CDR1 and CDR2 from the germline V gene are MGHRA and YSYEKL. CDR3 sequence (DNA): TGCGCCAGCAGCACAGACCCGGGAAGAACCGGGGAGCTGTTTTTT. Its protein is CASSTDPGRTGELFF.

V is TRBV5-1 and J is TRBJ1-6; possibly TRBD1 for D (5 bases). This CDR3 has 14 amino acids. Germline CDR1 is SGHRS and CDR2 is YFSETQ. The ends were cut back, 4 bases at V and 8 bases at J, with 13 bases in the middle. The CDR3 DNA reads TGCGCCAGCAGCAATGCAGGGTTCGATTCACCCCTCCACTTT. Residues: CASSNAGFDSPLHF.

CDR3: CASSPRGPAKNIQYF. The CDR3 DNA is TGTGCCAGCTCACCTCGGGGTCCAGCCAAAAACATTCAGTACTTC. V usage is TRBV18 and J usage is TRBJ2-4; TRBD2 might be the D (5 bases). There are 15 residues in the CDR3. CDR1 and CDR2 (germline): KGHSH, LQKENI. V lost 3 bases and J lost 0, with 9 bases in between.

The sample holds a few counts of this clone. CDR3 DNA: TGTGCCAGTTCTCCACAGCGGAACTACGAGCAGTACTTC. Amino acids: CASSPQRNYEQYF. The chain employs TRBV19 and TRBJ2-7; TRBD2 is a possible D gene (5 bases). This CDR3 has 13 amino acids. Trimming took 8 bases from V and 3 from J, leaving 14 bases between them. Germline V gene sequence: CDR1 LNHDA, CDR2 SQIVND (reference sequence).

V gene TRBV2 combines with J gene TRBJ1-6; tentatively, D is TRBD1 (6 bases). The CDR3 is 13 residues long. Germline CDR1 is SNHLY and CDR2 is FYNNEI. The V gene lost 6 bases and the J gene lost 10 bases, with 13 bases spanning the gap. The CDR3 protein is CASRDNRESPLHF. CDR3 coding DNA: TGTGCCAGCAGAGATAACAGGGAATCACCCCTCCACTTT.

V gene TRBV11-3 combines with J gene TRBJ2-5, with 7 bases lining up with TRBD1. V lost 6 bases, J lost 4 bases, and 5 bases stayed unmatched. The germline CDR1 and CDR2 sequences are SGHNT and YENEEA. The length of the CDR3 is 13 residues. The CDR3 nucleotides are TGTGCCAGCAGTAACAGGGGTTTAGAGACCCAGTACTTC. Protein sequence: CASSNRGLETQYF.

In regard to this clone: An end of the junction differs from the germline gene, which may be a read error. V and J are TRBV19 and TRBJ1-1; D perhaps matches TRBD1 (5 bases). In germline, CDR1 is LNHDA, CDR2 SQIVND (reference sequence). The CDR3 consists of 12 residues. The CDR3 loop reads CASRGVNIEAFF. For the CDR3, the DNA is TGTGCCTCCCGGGGGGTGAACATTGAAGCTTTCTTT.

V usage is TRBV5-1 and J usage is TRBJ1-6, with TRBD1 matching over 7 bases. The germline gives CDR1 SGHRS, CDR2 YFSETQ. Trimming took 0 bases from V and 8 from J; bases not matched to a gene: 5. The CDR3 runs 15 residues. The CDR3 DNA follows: TGCGCCAGCAGCTTGGGAGACAGGGACGATTCACCCCTCCACTTT. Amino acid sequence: CASSLGDRDDSPLHF. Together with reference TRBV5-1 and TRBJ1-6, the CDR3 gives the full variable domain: KAGVTQTPRYLIKTRGQQVTLSCSPISGHRSVSWYQQTPGQGLQFLFEYFSETQRNKGNFPGRFSGRQFSNSRSEMNVSTLELGDSALYLCASSLGDRDDSPLHFGNGTRLTVT.

CDR3 sequence: CASQITSGNTIYF. The CDR3 DNA is TGTGCCAGCCAGATTACCTCTGGAAACACCATATATTTT. The chain has TRBV2 and TRBJ1-3; D not resolved. Germline CDR1 is SNHLY and CDR2 is FYNNEI. V gave up 8 bases and J gave up 0 bases, with 8 bases separating them. The CDR3 covers 13 residues.

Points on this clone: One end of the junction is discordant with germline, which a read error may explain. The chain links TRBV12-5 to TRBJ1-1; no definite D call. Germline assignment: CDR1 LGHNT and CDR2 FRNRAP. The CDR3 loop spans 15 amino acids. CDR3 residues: CASGSSLGRTTVAFF. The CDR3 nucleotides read TGTGCTAGTGGGTCCTCCCTCGGCCGTACTACTGTAGCTTTCTTT.

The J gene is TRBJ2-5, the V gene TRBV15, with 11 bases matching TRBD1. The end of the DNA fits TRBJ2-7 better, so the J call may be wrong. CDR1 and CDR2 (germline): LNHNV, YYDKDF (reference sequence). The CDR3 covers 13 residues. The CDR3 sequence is CATRDRGKNEQYF. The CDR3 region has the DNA TGTGCCACGAGGGACAGGGGGAAAAACGAGCAGTACTTC.